Presented here are 27 T cell receptor beta chains from one specimen sequenced in a study of control samples from healthy donors and cancer patients. Profiling relied on immunoSEQ multiplex PCR, and the TCRdb table lists in-frame clones only, not all of them. The sample includes tens of thousands of clones, 93% of them seen just once. The specimen was blood. Receptors were obtained from a woman aged 25 to 39 in good health.

J is TRBJ1-1 and V is TRBV27; 7 bases line up with TRBD1. Unmatched junction bases numbered 5, after V lost 6 bases and J lost 1 base. This CDR3 has 14 residues. Per germline, CDR1 MNHEY and CDR2 SMNVEV (reference sequence). CDR3 in DNA: TGTGCCAGCAGGGCCGGGACAGAGAACACTGAAGCTTTCTTT. Amino acids: CASRAGTENTEAFF.

The chain combines TRBV2 with TRBJ2-5, with 10 bases matching TRBD1. V lost 3 bases to trimming and J lost 2 bases; unmatched junction nucleotides: 6. There are 16 residues in the CDR3. Looked up from germline, CDR1 is SNHLY and CDR2 is FYNNEI. The CDR3 DNA reads TGTGCCAGCAGTGACTGGACAGGGGGGATTCAAGAGACCCAGTACTTC. Amino acid sequence: CASSDWTGGIQETQYF.

The CDR3 DNA follows: TGTGCCATCAGTGTGGCAGGGAAGGAGACCCAGTACTTC. Translated, it gives CAISVAGKETQYF. The chain employs TRBV10-3 and TRBJ2-5, with D maybe TRBD1 (5 bases). Deletions cut 4 bases from V and 5 bases from J, with 11 bases between. This CDR3 contains 13 residues. Germline CDR1 is ENHRY and CDR2 is SYGVKD.

J is TRBJ2-7 and V is TRBV5-1, with TRBD1 identical over 7 bases. The CDR3 has 15 amino acids. V shed 1 base and J 6 bases; nucleotides not matched to a gene: 10. Germline V gene data show CDR1 as SGHRS and CDR2 as YFSETQ. The CDR3 here is CASSLTVRGPGEQYF. Written as DNA, the CDR3 is TGCGCCAGCAGCTTGACGGTAAGGGGGCCGGGCGAGCAGTACTTC. The full variable domain, rest sourced from reference TRBV5-1 and TRBJ2-7, is KAGVTQTPRYLIKTRGQQVTLSCSPISGHRSVSWYQQTPGQGLQFLFEYFSETQRNKGNFPGRFSGRQFSNSRSEMNVSTLELGDSALYLCASSLTVRGPGEQYFGPGTRLTVT.

V is TRBV6-6 and J is TRBJ2-1, with D perhaps TRBD2 (6 bases). The CDR3 totals 17 residues. Per the germline V gene, CDR1 is MNHNY and CDR2 is SVGAGI (reference sequence). V was shortened by 5 bases and J by 6 bases, with 23 bases between the two germline ends. The CDR3: CASSPPNWRASANEQFF. Written as DNA, the CDR3 is TGTGCCAGCAGTCCACCGAACTGGAGGGCCTCCGCCAATGAGCAGTTCTTC.

This chain links TRBV5-4 with TRBJ2-5, with D possibly matching TRBD1 (6 bases). The germline V gene encodes CDR1 SGHNT and CDR2 YYREEE (reference sequence). The CDR3 totals 13 residues. Trimming removed 3 bases at V and 1 base at J, with 7 bases between. The CDR3 bases are TGTGCCAGCAGCTGGACAGTCCAAGAGACCCAGTACTTC. The encoded protein is CASSWTVQETQYF.

The CDR3: CASSYSTTQPQHF. CDR3 coding DNA: TGTGCCAGCAGTTACTCGACTACTCAGCCCCAGCATTTT. V and J are TRBV6-5 and TRBJ1-5; no definite D call. CDR1 is MNHEY and CDR2 is SVGAGI in the germline V gene. The V end was cut by 0 bases, the J end by 6 bases, with 6 bases between. CDR3 length: 13 residues.

The V and J genes are TRBV9 and TRBJ1-2, with D uncertain. Trimming left V 4 bases short and J 4 bases short, with 17 bases between. Germline V lookup: CDR1 SGDLS, CDR2 YYNGEE. The length of the CDR3 is 15 residues. The CDR3 protein is CASSQTGIVGYGYTF. The DNA of the CDR3 is TGTGCCAGCAGCCAAACCGGGATCGTAGGCTATGGCTACACCTTC.

The V and J genes are TRBV29-1 and TRBJ2-2, with 7 nucleotides matching TRBD1. The CDR3 length is 12 residues. V was clipped by 6 bases and J by 3 bases; unmatched bases: 1. Germline CDR1 reads SQVTM; CDR2 reads ANQGSEA. The CDR3 region is CSVGTDTGELFF. The CDR3 nucleotides read TGCAGCGTAGGGACAGACACCGGGGAGCTGTTTTTT.

The rearrangement links TRBV10-3 to TRBJ1-4; 9 positions match TRBD1. Germline CDR1 and CDR2: ENHRY and SYGVKD. V was pared by 8 bases and J by 7 bases, with 5 bases of the junction left unmatched. The length of the CDR3 is 13 residues. CDR3 in amino acids: CAISGTGFEKLFF. CDR3 coding DNA: TGTGCCATCTCCGGGACAGGGTTTGAAAAACTGTTTTTT.

The genes are TRBV7-9 and TRBJ2-4; a possible D gene is TRBD1 (6 bases). There are 16 residues in the CDR3. V lost 5 bases, J lost 6 bases, and 20 bases lay in between. Germline V lookup: CDR1 SEHNR, CDR2 FQNEAQ (reference sequence). The chain's CDR3 is CASSLPGAQGRNIQYF. The CDR3 nucleotides are TGTGCCAGCAGCCTACCCGGGGCCCAGGGGAGAAACATTCAGTACTTC.

V and J are TRBV4-2 and TRBJ1-1; a possible D gene is TRBD1 (6 bases). The CDR3 runs 16 residues. Germline V gene sequence: CDR1 LGHNA, CDR2 YNFKEQ. The ends were cut back, 0 bases at V and 1 base at J, with 12 bases in the middle. CDR3 nucleotide sequence: TGTGCCAGCAGCCAAGATCTCGGCAGGGGGAACACTGAAGCTTTCTTT. Its translation is CASSQDLGRGNTEAFF.

In this sample, this clone turned up a few times. The chain joins TRBV6-4 to TRBJ2-1; 9 bases align to TRBD1. V lost 0 bases, J lost 3 bases, and 0 bases stayed unmatched. This CDR3 contains 15 residues. The germline V gene encodes CDR1 MRHNA and CDR2 SNTAGT. The CDR3 DNA reads as TGTGCCAGCAGTGACTCGACAGGGGGCTACAATGAGCAGTTCTTC. Protein product: CASSDSTGGYNEQFF.

This chain joins TRBV6-2 or TRBV6-3 and TRBJ2-1; D not certain. V lost 3 bases and J lost 2, with 8 bases in between. The CDR3 length is 14 residues. Germline V gene sequence: CDR1 MNHEY, CDR2 SVGEGT. CDR3 region: CASSYIRPYNEQFF. DNA for the CDR3: TGTGCCAGCAGTTATATTAGGCCCTACAATGAGCAGTTCTTC.

The rearrangement uses TRBV5-4 and TRBJ2-5, with D uncertain. Trimming cost V 1 base and J 5 bases, with 9 bases left between them. CDR3 length: 13 amino acids. The germline gives CDR1 SGHNT, CDR2 YYREEE (reference sequence). The CDR3: CASSLTFGETQYF. The CDR3 DNA is TGTGCCAGCAGCTTGACTTTTGGGGAGACCCAGTACTTC.

The count of this clone is one. This chain connects TRBV6-1 to TRBJ2-1; no definite D call. V was shortened by 3 bases and J by 10 bases, with 7 bases between the two germline ends. The CDR3 loop spans 11 amino acids. CDR1 and CDR2 from the germline V gene are MNHNS and SASEGT. The chain's CDR3 is CASSDKKEQFF. Written as DNA, the CDR3 is TGTGCCAGCAGTGATAAGAAGGAGCAGTTCTTC.

The rearrangement links TRBV9 to TRBJ2-7, with 9 bases that match TRBD1. The CDR3 length is 15 residues. Looked up from germline, CDR1 is SGDLS and CDR2 is YYNGEE. V trimming: 0 bases; J trimming: 3 bases; junction bases outside the gene matches: 4. This CDR3 is CASSVAPGQGYEQYF. DNA of the CDR3: TGTGCCAGCAGCGTAGCGCCGGGACAGGGCTACGAGCAGTACTTC.

The genes are TRBV7-2 and TRBJ2-3; 8 bases match TRBD2. The junction had 9 bases not matched to a gene; V was cut back by 4 bases and J by 3 bases. The CDR3 length is 16 residues. Germline assignment: CDR1 SGHTA and CDR2 FQGNSA. The CDR3 bases are TGTGCCAGCAGCTCGAACAGCGGGAGTGGGACAGATACGCAGTATTTT. Amino acid sequence: CASSSNSGSGTDTQYF. The full variable domain, its missing parts supplied by reference TRBV7-2 and TRBJ2-3, is GAGVSQSPSNKVTEKGKDVELRCDPISGHTALYWYRQSLGQGLEFLIYFQGNSAPDKSGLPSDRFSAERTGGSVSTLTIQRTQQEDSAVYLCASSSNSGSGTDTQYFGPGTRLTVL.

The V call is TRBV6-5, the J call TRBJ1-5; D is unclear. V lost 6 bases and J lost 9, with 9 bases in between. CDR3 length: 11 residues. The V gene's germline CDR1 is MNHEY and CDR2 SVGAGI. Here the CDR3 DNA reads TGTGCCAGCAGCCTGAACTCGCCCCAGCATTTT. It yields the protein CASSLNSPQHF.

The V call is TRBV19, the J call TRBJ1-2; no clear D. CDR3 length: 15 amino acids. Trimming removed 3 bases from V and 1 base from J, with 12 bases in between. Germline V CDR1 and CDR2: LNHDA, SQIVND (reference sequence). The CDR3 DNA follows: TGTGCCAGTAGTATCCCCCACGGGATTAACTATGGCTACACCTTC. Translated: CASSIPHGINYGYTF.

This chain uses TRBV11-2 with TRBJ1-1, with a possible D match to TRBD1 (5 bases). Germline loops: CDR1 SGHAT, CDR2 FQNNGV. Trimming cost V 5 bases and J 6 bases, with 16 bases left between them. The CDR3 sequence is 14 residues long. Written as DNA, the CDR3 is TGTGCCAGCAGCCCTAGTCGCGGGGGGGCTGAAGCTTTCTTT. This translates into CASSPSRGGAEAFF. The full variable domain, rest sourced from reference TRBV11-2 and TRBJ1-1, is EAGVAQSPRYKIIEKRQSVAFWCNPISGHATLYWYQQILGQGPKLLIQFQNNGVVDDSQLPKDRFSAERLKGVDSTLKIQPAKLEDSAVYLCASSPSRGGAEAFFGQGTRLTVV.

The rearrangement uses TRBV19 and TRBJ1-6, with D hard to call. The germline gives CDR1 LNHDA, CDR2 SQIVND (reference sequence). The CDR3 has 12 amino acids. V was pared by 8 bases and J by 4 bases, with 6 bases between. In DNA form, the CDR3 reads TGTGCCAGTCAAGAGTATAATTCACCCCTCCACTTT. The encoded protein is CASQEYNSPLHF.

The chain couples TRBV4-1 to TRBJ1-4, with TRBD1 matching 10 bases. CDR3 length: 14 amino acids. In germline, CDR1 is MGHRA, CDR2 YSYEKL. Germline trimming cut 4 bases from V and 7 bases from J; bases unmatched to any gene: 3. The CDR3 sequence is CASSRDRGGEKLFF. As DNA, the CDR3 is TGCGCCAGCAGCCGGGACAGGGGAGGTGAAAAACTGTTTTTT.

This clone is a singleton in its sample. The chain links TRBV5-1 to TRBJ2-7, with a tentative D call TRBD1 (5 bases). V shed 4 bases and J shed 3 bases, with 8 bases lying between them. CDR1 and CDR2 (germline): SGHRS, YFSETQ. The CDR3 has 12 residues. CDR3 sequence (DNA): TGCGCCAGCAGCCCGGACAACTACGAGCAGTACTTC. The encoded protein is CASSPDNYEQYF.

The rearrangement uses TRBV11-3 and TRBJ2-3; the match to TRBD2 covers 10 bases. This CDR3 spans 18 amino acids. CDR1 is SGHNT and CDR2 is YENEEA in the germline V gene. Trimming took 0 bases from V and 2 from J; bases not matched to a gene: 8. CDR3 bases: TGTGCCAGCAGCTTAGATCCCTCTAGCGGGGGCCACACAGATACGCAGTATTTT. Translated, it gives CASSLDPSSGGHTDTQYF. The entire variable domain, with the rest obtained from reference TRBV11-3 and TRBJ2-3, is as follows: EAGVVQSPRYKIIEKKQPVAFWCNPISGHNTLYWYLQNLGQGPELLIRYENEEAVDDSQLPKDRFSAERLKGVDSTLKIQPAELGDSAVYLCASSLDPSSGGHTDTQYFGPGTRLTVL.

This sequence joins TRBV15 and TRBJ2-1, with 7 bases identical to TRBD1. The CDR3 sequence is 16 residues long. The germline V gene encodes CDR1 LNHNV and CDR2 YYDKDF (reference sequence). V shed 1 base, J shed 1 base, and the junction held 4 bases outside the gene matches. The CDR3 region is CATSRVPGQSYNEQFF. The CDR3 DNA reads TGTGCCACCAGCAGAGTACCGGGACAGTCCTACAATGAGCAGTTCTTC.

Here the CDR3 DNA reads TGCAGTGCTAGTTGGCCGGGGACGGAGACCCAGTACTTC. As protein: CSASWPGTETQYF. The chain joins TRBV20-1 to TRBJ2-5; D may be TRBD1 or TRBD2 (5 bases each). V lost 3 bases, J lost 5 bases, and 13 bases lay in between. The length of the CDR3 is 13 residues. Looked up from germline, CDR1 is DFQATT and CDR2 is SNEGSKA (reference sequence).